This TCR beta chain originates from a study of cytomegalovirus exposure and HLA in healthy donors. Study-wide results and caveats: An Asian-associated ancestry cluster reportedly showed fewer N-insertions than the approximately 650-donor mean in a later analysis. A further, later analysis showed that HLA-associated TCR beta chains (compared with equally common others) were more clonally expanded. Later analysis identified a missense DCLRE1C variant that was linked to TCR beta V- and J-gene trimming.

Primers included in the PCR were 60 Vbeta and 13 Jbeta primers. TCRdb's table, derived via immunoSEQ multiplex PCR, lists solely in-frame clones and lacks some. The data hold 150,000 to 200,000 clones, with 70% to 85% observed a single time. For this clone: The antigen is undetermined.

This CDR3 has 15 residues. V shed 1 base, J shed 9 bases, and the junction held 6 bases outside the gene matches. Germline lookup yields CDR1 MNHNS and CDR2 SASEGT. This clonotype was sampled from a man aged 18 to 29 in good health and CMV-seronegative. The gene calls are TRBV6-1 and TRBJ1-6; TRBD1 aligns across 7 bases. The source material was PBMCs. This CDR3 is CASSEETGSASPLHF. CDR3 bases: TGTGCCAGCAGTGAAGAGACAGGGTCGGCTTCACCCCTCCACTTT.